This TCR beta chain comes out of a study of T-cell reconstitution after alpha-beta-depleted transplantation in children. Unmatched junction bases numbered 16, after V lost 1 base and J lost 7 bases. This CDR3 contains 20 residues. Germline V lookup: CDR1 LGHNA, CDR2 YNFKEQ. The table lists this clonotype with a few counts. Antigen unknown. Study-level points and caveats: Newly made T cells mostly supplied T-cell counts and diversity one year after transplant. The study reportedly traced alpha-beta T cells about two months after transplant to several hundred expanded graft clones. Surviving recipient T cells and thymic progenitors underlay high day-60 TCRbeta diversity in some patients.

Unique molecular identifiers were built into the TCRbeta library. TCRdb re-called the PCR reads with MiXCR, one entry per CDR3 protein. Here the sample spans about 110,000 distinct CDR3 sequences, about a tenth being singletons. The starting material was PBMCs, obtained before TCRalphabeta/CD19-depleted stem cell transplant. V gene TRBV4-2 combines with J gene TRBJ2-2, with 12 bases that match TRBD2. This receptor was identified in a boy younger than 10 with acute lymphoblastic leukemia, due to receive a stem cell transplant. For the CDR3, the DNA is TGTGCCAGCAGCCAAGTTGGGAATACCGATCTAGCGGGGGGGGTCGGGGAGCTGTTTTTT. This codes for CASSQVGNTDLAGGVGELFF.